Listed below are T cell receptor beta chains from one sample, sequenced in a study of blood T cell dynamics during melanoma immunotherapy. The table came from immunoSEQ multiplex PCR; TCRdb's copy has only in-frame clones and leaves some out. The sample shows 25,000 to 30,000 clones, roughly 83% of them seen only once. Here the sequenced sample was blood, taken from a patient treated with checkpoint blockade. These receptors came from a human donor with melanoma. Each CDR3 is given with its conserved first and last residue. D genes are given only for firm matches. A clone size is listed for some rows: how often the clone was seen (once, few, many), or a class if it is expanded.

abundance,v_gene,d_gene,j_gene,len,CDR3nt,CDR3aa
.,TRBV28,.,TRBJ1-4,12,TGTGCCACTAGGACGGGAGGTGAAAAACTGTTTTTT,CATRTGGEKLFF
.,TRBV5-8,.,TRBJ1-5,15,TGTGCCAGCACCGTACAGGGAACGAGCAATCAGCCCCAGCATTTT,CASTVQGTSNQPQHF
.,TRBV18,.,TRBJ1-4,18,TGTGCCAGCTCACCAAAAAACCCCAGGTTGGCGGGAAATGAAAAACTGTTTTTT,CASSPKNPRLAGNEKLFF
few,TRBV13,TRBD2,TRBJ2-7,15,TGTGCCAGCAGCTTAGGGCGGGAGGTATCCTACGAGCAGTACTTC,CASSLGREVSYEQYF
.,TRBV27,TRBD1,TRBJ1-5,14,TGTGCCAGCCGGACAGGGGTCAGCAATCAGCCCCAGCATTTT,CASRTGVSNQPQHF
.,TRBV29-1,TRBD1,TRBJ2-7,13,TGCAGCGTGGCCGGGACAGGGGCCTACGAGCAGTACTTC,CSVAGTGAYEQYF
.,TRBV10-1,.,TRBJ2-7,11,TGCGCCAGCAGTGATCAGGGGACCGCGTACTTC,CASSDQGTAYF
few,TRBV6-1,.,TRBJ1-1,11,TGTGCCAGCAGTGAAAACTCTCGAGCTTTCTTT,CASSENSRAFF
.,TRBV11-2,TRBD2,TRBJ2-1,13,TGTGCCAGCAGCCGAGACTTAGCGGGGCAGCAGTTCTTC,CASSRDLAGQQFF
.,TRBV2,.,TRBJ2-7,13,TGTGCCAGCAGTGGCCGGGGGAGCTACGAGCAGTACTTC,CASSGRGSYEQYF
.,TRBV4-1,.,TRBJ2-2,12,TGCGCCAGCAGCCCATTCACCGGGGAGCTGTTTTTT,CASSPFTGELFF
.,TRBV9,.,TRBJ1-6,14,TGTGCCAGCAGCGTAGCCAGGGCTAATTCACCCCTCCACTTT,CASSVARANSPLHF
few,TRBV7-2,.,TRBJ1-6,16,TGTGCCAGCAGCTTAGTTTCCGGGAAGGGTAATTCACCCCTCCACTTT,CASSLVSGKGNSPLHF
.,TRBV19,.,TRBJ1-1,15,TGTGCCAGTAGTAGCACATGGCAGATGAACACTGAAGCTTTCTTT,CASSSTWQMNTEAFF
.,TRBV10-2,.,TRBJ2-1,15,TGCGCCAGCAGTCCCCACGACGGACGGAACAATGAGCAGTTCTTC,CASSPHDGRNNEQFF
.,TRBV7-9,.,TRBJ1-1,14,TGTGCCAGCAGCGCGGGGGGGGCTGCCACTGAAGCTTTCTTT,CASSAGGAATEAFF
.,TRBV5-4,TRBD2,TRBJ2-3,16,TGTGCCAGCAGCGAGAGACTAGCGGGAGCATCAGATACGCAGTATTTT,CASSERLAGASDTQYF
.,TRBV7-2,TRBD1,TRBJ1-1,14,TGTGCCAGCAGCCACAGGGGGGGGGTGACTGAAGCTTTCTTT,CASSHRGGVTEAFF
.,TRBV7-6,TRBD1,TRBJ2-6,20,TGTGCCAGCAGCCAACGGGCCGCCAGGGGGTTAGAGGCTGGGGCCAACGTCCTGACTTTC,CASSQRAARGLEAGANVLTF
.,TRBV5-6,TRBD1,TRBJ2-2,12,TGTGCCAGCAGCTCAGGGGGCGGGGAGCTGTTTTTT,CASSSGGGELFF
few,TRBV6-1,.,TRBJ1-2,15,TGTGCCAGCAGTGAAGGCGGGGCCTCAAACTATGGCTACACCTTC,CASSEGGASNYGYTF
once,TRBV5-1,TRBD2,TRBJ2-3,15,TGCGCCAGCAGCTTGGGTAGCGGGAATCCCGATACGCAGTATTTT,CASSLGSGNPDTQYF
once,TRBV6-6,.,TRBJ2-7,15,TGTGCCAGCAGACCCTCCTCAGGGACGGCCTACGAGCAGTACTTC,CASRPSSGTAYEQYF
.,TRBV6-5,.,TRBJ2-3,11,TGTGCCAGCACTCGAGGGGATACGCAGTATTTT,CASTRGDTQYF
few,TRBV19,.,TRBJ1-1,14,TGTGCCAGTAGTATAGGTACAGCTAACACTGAAGCTTTCTTT,CASSIGTANTEAFF
.,TRBV7-3,.,TRBJ2-2,18,TGTGCCAGCAGCTTAGCGGGTGCAAGGGTTAGCGGCACCGGGGAGCTGTTTTTT,CASSLAGARVSGTGELFF
.,TRBV7-9,TRBD1,TRBJ1-1,14,TGTGCCAGCAGCTTATTGGCAGGGGGCACTGAAGCTTTCTTT,CASSLLAGGTEAFF
.,TRBV4-2,.,TRBJ1-5,16,TGTGCCAGCAGCCAAGGGCGGCAGGACCGGAATCAGCCCCAGCATTTT,CASSQGRQDRNQPQHF
.,TRBV5-4,.,TRBJ1-3,14,TGTGCCAGCAGCTTGGATCCGGCAGGAAACACCATATATTTT,CASSLDPAGNTIYF
few,TRBV19,.,TRBJ1-1,14,TGTGCCAGCGCCCTGAGGACGATGAACACTGAAGCTTTCTTT,CASALRTMNTEAFF
.,TRBV13,TRBD2,TRBJ2-3,14,TGTGCCAGCAGCTTAGGGGGACTAGGCGATACGCAGTATTTT,CASSLGGLGDTQYF
.,TRBV5-4,.,TRBJ1-2,12,TGTGCCAGCAGCTTGGAAGGGGATGGCTACACCTTC,CASSLEGDGYTF
few,TRBV25-1,TRBD1,TRBJ1-4,14,TGTGCCAGCAGTGACGGGACAGCGAATGAAAAACTGTTTTTT,CASSDGTANEKLFF
.,TRBV19,TRBD2,TRBJ2-6,16,TGTGCCAGTCGTCCCGGGGGGGCCTCTGGGGCCAACGTCCTGACTTTC,CASRPGGASGANVLTF
once,TRBV7-6,TRBD1,TRBJ2-6,17,TGTGCCAGCAGCGGACAGGGCGGGATCTCTGGGGCCAACGTCCTGACTTTC,CASSGQGGISGANVLTF
.,TRBV11-2,.,TRBJ2-2,16,TGTGCCAGCAGCTTAGTGGGACAACCGAACACCGGGGAGCTGTTTTTT,CASSLVGQPNTGELFF
.,TRBV13,.,TRBJ1-6,16,TGTGCCAGCAGCTTAGGCGGATGGACCGCTAATTCACCCCTCCACTTT,CASSLGGWTANSPLHF
.,TRBV11-2,.,TRBJ1-4,14,TGTGCCAGCAGCTGGGTCGGGGGGAATGAAAAACTGTTTTTT,CASSWVGGNEKLFF
.,TRBV14,TRBD1,TRBJ2-3,17,TGTGCCAGCAGCCAAGATCTGGGGACAGTTGGCACAGATACGCAGTATTTT,CASSQDLGTVGTDTQYF
.,TRBV6-1,.,TRBJ2-7,16,TGTGCCAGCAGTGAACTTTTTGTACAGGGCTCCTACGAGCAGTACTTC,CASSELFVQGSYEQYF
.,TRBV6-1,TRBD1,TRBJ2-3,15,TGTGCCAGCAGTGGCCGGACAGGGTACACAGATACGCAGTATTTT,CASSGRTGYTDTQYF
.,TRBV6-1,.,TRBJ2-7,14,TGTGCCAGCAGTTTCGGACAGAGCTCCTACGAGCAGTACTTC,CASSFGQSSYEQYF
.,TRBV11-2,TRBD1,TRBJ1-2,16,TGTGCCAGCAGCTTCCGACGGACAGGGGGCGACAATGGCTACACCTTC,CASSFRRTGGDNGYTF
.,TRBV7-6,TRBD2,TRBJ2-3,15,TGTGCCAGCAGCAAGCAGGGTCCTAGCGGCGATACGCAGTATTTT,CASSKQGPSGDTQYF
once,TRBV11-1,TRBD1,TRBJ2-7,14,TGTGCCAGCAGCCAGGGGGACGCATCCTACGAGCAGTACTTC,CASSQGDASYEQYF
large,TRBV27,.,TRBJ1-3,14,TGTGCCAGCAGAATACAGGGAGCTGGAAACACCATATATTTT,CASRIQGAGNTIYF
.,TRBV27,.,TRBJ2-2,14,TGTGCCAGCAGTCCGCTTTTGGGGCCCGGGGAGCTGTTTTTT,CASSPLLGPGELFF
.,TRBV7-6,.,TRBJ2-3,15,TGTGCCAGCAGCGGGGAGACCTTTAGCACAGATACGCAGTATTTT,CASSGETFSTDTQYF
.,TRBV5-1,.,TRBJ1-2,14,TGCGCCAGCAGTCGGGAGGAGACAGGCTATGGCTACACCTTC,CASSREETGYGYTF
.,TRBV28,TRBD1,TRBJ1-1,15,TGTGCCAGCACCTGGACAGGGGCCCTCCTCCCTGAAGCTTTCTTT,CASTWTGALLPEAFF
.,TRBV9,TRBD1,TRBJ1-4,15,TGTGCCAGCAGCAAAACAGGGGTGGTAGGTGAAAAACTGTTTTTT,CASSKTGVVGEKLFF
.,TRBV5-6,.,TRBJ2-7,13,TGTGCCAGCAGCTTGAGTTACAGTTACGAGCAGTACTTC,CASSLSYSYEQYF